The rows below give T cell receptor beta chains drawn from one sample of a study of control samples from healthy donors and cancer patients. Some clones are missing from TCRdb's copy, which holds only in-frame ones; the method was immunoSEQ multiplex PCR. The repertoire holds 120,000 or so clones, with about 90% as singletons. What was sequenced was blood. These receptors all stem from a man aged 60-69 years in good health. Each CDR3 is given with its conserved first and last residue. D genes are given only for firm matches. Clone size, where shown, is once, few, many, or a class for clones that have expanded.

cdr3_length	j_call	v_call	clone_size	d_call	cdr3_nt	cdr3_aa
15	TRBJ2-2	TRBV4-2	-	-	TGTGCCAGCAGCCAAGGGACACTGGGGGCCGGGGAGCTGTTTTTT	CASSQGTLGAGELFF
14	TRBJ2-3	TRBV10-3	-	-	TGTGCCACCGCCCGGGACAAGAGCACAGATACGCAGTATTTT	CATARDKSTDTQYF
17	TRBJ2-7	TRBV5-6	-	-	TGTGCCAGCAGCTTGAACGGACCAGCACCTACTCCCCTCGAGCAGTACTTC	CASSLNGPAPTPLEQYF
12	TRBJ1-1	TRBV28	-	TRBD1	TGTGCCAGCAGCCCGGACAGGTTCAAAGCTTTCTTT	CASSPDRFKAFF
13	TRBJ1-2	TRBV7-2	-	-	TGTGCCAGCAGCTTTCAGGAGCCCTATGGCTACACCTTC	CASSFQEPYGYTF
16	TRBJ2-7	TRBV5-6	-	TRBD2	TGTGCCAGCAGCTTAGGACTAGCGGGGTCCTCCTACGAGCAGTACTTC	CASSLGLAGSSYEQYF
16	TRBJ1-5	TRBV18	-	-	TGTGCCAGCTCACCACGGGTTGGGGGAACGGAACAGCCCCAGCATTTT	CASSPRVGGTEQPQHF
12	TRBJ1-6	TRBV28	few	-	TGTGCCAGCAGCTCTTCTTACCGGCCCCTCCACTTT	CASSSSYRPLHF
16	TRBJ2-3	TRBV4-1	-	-	TGCGCCAGCAGATATGGACCCTCGGCGGTCACAGATACGCAGTATTTT	CASRYGPSAVTDTQYF
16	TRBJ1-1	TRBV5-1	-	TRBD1	TGCGCCAGCAGCTTAGGACAGGGGAAGATGAACACTGAAGCTTTCTTT	CASSLGQGKMNTEAFF
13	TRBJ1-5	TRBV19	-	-	TGTGCCAGCAGGGCGGCCCAGAATCAGCCCCAGCATTTT	CASRAAQNQPQHF
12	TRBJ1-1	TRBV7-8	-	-	TGTGCCAGCAGCCAAACGACCGGTGAAGCTTTCTTT	CASSQTTGEAFF
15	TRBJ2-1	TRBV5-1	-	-	TGCGCCAGCAGCTTGGAGGGCAGGGGATCCGATGAGCAGTTCTTC	CASSLEGRGSDEQFF
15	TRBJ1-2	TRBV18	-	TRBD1	TGTGCCAGCTCACCAGGGACAGATCTTAACTATGGCTACACCTTC	CASSPGTDLNYGYTF
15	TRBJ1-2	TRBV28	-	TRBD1	TGTGCCAGCAGTTCACCGGGACAGGGGGTCTATGGCTACACCTTC	CASSSPGQGVYGYTF
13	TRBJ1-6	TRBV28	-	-	TGTGCCAGCAGTCTCCCGGCCGGGTCACCCCTCCACTTT	CASSLPAGSPLHF
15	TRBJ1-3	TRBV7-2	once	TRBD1	TGTGCCAGCAGCTCCCAGGGGGCGCAAGGAAACACCATATATTTT	CASSSQGAQGNTIYF